This paragraph reports one T cell receptor beta chain. Its antigen is still unknown. The assay was immunoSEQ multiplex PCR, and TCRdb's table has in-frame clones only and misses some. The repertoire includes around 150,000 clones, about 89% of them detected once, and around 2.7% sits in the top ten. The CDR3 consists of 15 residues. V was clipped by 2 bases and J by 5 bases; unmatched bases: 5. Germline CDR1 MNHEY, CDR2 SVGAGI. The data were obtained in a study of cytomegalovirus exposure and HLA in healthy donors. Study-level results: Generally TCR sequences proved uncommon, though certain public TCRs appeared in numerous donors.

The rearrangement uses TRBV6-5 and TRBJ1-1; 10 positions match TRBD1. The sequencing sample was made of PBMCs. This sequence originates from a woman between 18 and 29 years old in good health and CMV-seropositive. The DNA of the CDR3 is TGTGCCAGCAGTTACCCGGGACAGGGGACGACTGAAGCTTTCTTT. This gives the protein CASSYPGQGTTEAFF.